This T cell receptor (beta chain) is from a study of Ad26.COV2.S vaccination and SARS-CoV-2 variants. Whole-study context: Administration of Ad26.COV2.S was intramuscular, either once or twice 56 days apart. The study, taken as a whole, reports: Across vaccine and placebo recipients, the breadth of non-spike TCRs was similar. An underestimation of total T cell responses may have resulted from the TCR breadth and depth analyses.

Treatment of the sample: some 20 received Ad26.COV2.S at low or high dose, single or two shots; a few received placebo; per-sample allocation not given. Repertoires come from day 63 after the first vaccine or placebo injection. Some clones are missing from TCRdb's copy, which holds only in-frame ones; the method was immunoSEQ multiplex PCR. Of some 640,000 clones listed, 80% to 90% are singletons. The CDR3 contains 13 residues. Germline V gene lookup returns CDR1 LNHDA and CDR2 SQIVND (reference sequence). Trimming shortened V by 3 bases and J by 3 bases, and 8 bases separated the two germline ends. This clone was observed a few times. What it binds is unknown.

This material consisted of peripheral blood, taken in a trial of Ad26.COV2.S vaccine versus placebo. The chain employs TRBV19 and TRBJ1-1; D gene unclear. The source is a person aged 18-60 years who received the Ad26.COV2.S COVID-19 vaccine or a placebo. The CDR3 DNA sequence: TGTGCCAGTAGTATCAGGTTTGACACTGAAGCTTTCTTT. As protein: CASSIRFDTEAFF.